One and the same sample provided the 8 T cell receptor beta chains below, sequenced in a study of blood T cells in healthy people across ages. PCR was performed a second time for about 7 to 11 cycles using a sample-barcoded 5' primer and a J-beta primer mix. TCRdb used MiXCR to reprocess the 5' RACE reads, holding one entry per CDR3 protein. Of about 590,000 distinct CDR3 sequences detected, approximately 30% appear once; the ten largest clones hold less than 20%. Sequencing was done on a sample of blood. Receptors were obtained from a woman of 80 years or more in good health.

This clonotype was detected ten times or more. The chain combines TRBV6-5 with TRBJ1-5; D is uncertain. Trimming took 2 bases from V and 5 from J, leaving 4 bases between them. Germline lookup yields CDR1 MNHEY and CDR2 SVGAGI. The CDR3 has 12 residues. This CDR3 is CASSYRDQPQHF. DNA for the CDR3: TGTGCCAGCAGTTACAGGGATCAGCCCCAGCATTTT.

The chain has TRBV4-3 and TRBJ1-5; the D is unclear. CDR1 LGHNA and CDR2 YSLEER come from the germline V gene. Trimming pared 0 bases from V and 1 base from J, leaving 10 bases between. This CDR3 spans 16 amino acids. The CDR3 is CASSQDLARSNQPQHF. In DNA form, the CDR3 reads TGCGCCAGCAGCCAAGATTTGGCCAGGAGCAATCAGCCCCAGCATTTT.

The chain's CDR3 is CASSFTVGTGPSGNYGYTF. Written as DNA, the CDR3 is TGTGCCAGCAGTTTCACGGTGGGGACAGGACCCTCGGGCAACTATGGCTACACCTTC. The gene calls are TRBV6-2 or TRBV6-3 and TRBJ1-2, with 8 bases lining up with TRBD1. V lost 4 bases to trimming and J lost 2 bases; unmatched junction nucleotides: 18. Germline V CDR1 and CDR2: MNHEY, SVGEGT. There are 19 residues in the CDR3.

This clonotype was seen ten or more times. The V call is TRBV5-4, the J call TRBJ2-5, with D perhaps matching TRBD2 (5 bases). Germline-derived CDR1 and CDR2 are SGHNT and YYREEE (reference sequence). The CDR3 has 16 residues. Trimming stripped 4 bases from V and 2 bases from J, with 18 bases between. The CDR3 DNA sequence: TGTGCCAGCAGCCCCGGGTCGAGGACTGGACAAGAGACCCAGTACTTC. Residues: CASSPGSRTGQETQYF.

This clonotype was detected once. The chain combines TRBV12-3 or TRBV12-4 with TRBJ1-5; the D gene is possibly TRBD1 (5 bases). The germline V and J ends were trimmed by 6 bases and 4 bases, with 19 bases remaining between them. CDR3 length equals 16 residues. In DNA, the CDR3 is TGTGCCAGCAGGCTCTACCGGGACGGAGAGAATCAGCCCCAGCATTTT. Protein: CASRLYRDGENQPQHF.

Comment on this clonotype: This may be a read error: a much more frequent sequence differs by one nucleotide. CDR3 sequence: CASSLEAQRGRTDAQYF. The DNA of the CDR3 is TGTGCCAGCAGCTTAGAAGCCCAGCGGGGGCGGACAGATGCGCAGTATTTT. The chain carries TRBV7-3 and TRBJ2-3; 8 nucleotides match TRBD2. The CDR3 spans 17 residues. Germline V CDR1 and CDR2: SGHTA, FQGTGA.

The J gene is TRBJ2-5, the V gene TRBV7-2; D ambiguous. The V gene's germline CDR1 is SGHTA and CDR2 FQGNSA. The CDR3 totals 16 residues. Trimming removed 1 base from V and 1 base from J, with 13 bases in between. CDR3 DNA: TGTGCCAGCAGCTTAGATTTAGGGTTTGGCCAAGAGACCCAGTACTTC. It encodes CASSLDLGFGQETQYF.

The chain uses TRBV9 and TRBJ2-3, with 13 bases matching TRBD2. The CDR3 contains 17 residues. The V gene's germline CDR1 is SGDLS and CDR2 YYNGEE. V gave up 0 bases and J gave up 3 bases; unmatched junction bases: 4. CDR3 nucleotide sequence: TGTGCCAGCAGCGTAGGACTAGCGGGAGGAGGAACAGATACGCAGTATTTT. Translation: CASSVGLAGGGTDTQYF.